The 14 T cell receptor beta chains below all came from one sample that was sequenced in a study of shared clonotypes between healthy human individuals. TCRdb's copy holds only in-frame clones and misses some; the assay was immunoSEQ multiplex PCR. Of a few million clones listed, about nine tenths are singletons. Source material: naive CD4+ T cells from PBMCs. Noted subset: CD45RA+ positively selected. Receptor source: a man aged 18 to 35 in good health. Some clones in this sample may be carry-over from other donors' samples.

J is TRBJ2-1 and V is TRBV6-1; 11 positions agree with TRBD2. The germline gives CDR1 MNHNS, CDR2 SASEGT. V dropped 7 bases and J dropped 3; count of bases not matched to a gene: 5. The length of the CDR3 is 15 residues. The CDR3 here is CASILAGGHYNEQFF. Here the CDR3 DNA reads TGTGCCAGCATCCTAGCGGGAGGACACTACAATGAGCAGTTCTTC.

The chain couples TRBV15 to TRBJ2-7; D not resolved. The CDR3 spans 14 residues. Germline V gives CDR1 LNHNV, CDR2 YYDKDF (reference sequence). V gave up 3 bases and J gave up 2 bases, with 11 bases separating them. The CDR3 region is CATSSGSLPYEQYF. The CDR3 DNA sequence: TGTGCCACCAGCAGTGGCAGCTTACCCTACGAGCAGTACTTC.

This chain uses TRBV18 with TRBJ1-2; D not resolved. This CDR3 region has 12 residues. V was shortened by 2 bases and J by 7 bases, with 8 bases between the two germline ends. Germline V gene data show CDR1 as KGHSH and CDR2 as LQKENI. The CDR3 spells CASSPGIAGYTF. DNA of the CDR3: TGTGCCAGCTCACCAGGGATCGCTGGCTACACCTTC.

This clone showed up just once. The chain combines TRBV4-3 with TRBJ2-6; no clear D gene. V was pared by 3 bases and J by 1 base, with 10 bases between. Germline V lookup: CDR1 LGHNA, CDR2 YSLEER. The CDR3 extends over 16 amino acids. CDR3 nucleotides: TGCGCCAGCAGCCAGCAAGGGCGTTCTGGGGCCAACGTCCTGACTTTC. Its protein product is CASSQQGRSGANVLTF.

This chain connects TRBV2 to TRBJ2-7; tentative D call: TRBD2 (5 bases). Per germline, CDR1 SNHLY and CDR2 FYNNEI. This CDR3 has 15 residues. Trimming stripped 7 bases from V and 1 base from J, with 17 bases between. The CDR3 here is CASTPPRAASYEQYF. The CDR3 DNA is TGTGCCAGCACGCCCCCCCGAGCGGCTTCCTACGAGCAGTACTTC.

The J gene is TRBJ2-5, the V gene TRBV27, with 11 bases aligning to TRBD2. The germline CDR1 and CDR2 sequences are MNHEY and SMNVEV (reference sequence). This CDR3 has 17 residues. V shed 3 bases, J shed 5 bases, and the junction held 11 bases outside the gene matches. The CDR3 here is CASSFQTSGASRETQYF. CDR3 DNA: TGTGCCAGCAGTTTCCAGACTAGCGGGGCCTCCCGGGAGACCCAGTACTTC.

This chain joins TRBV30 and TRBJ2-2; no definite D call. The CDR3 extends over 17 amino acids. Germline-derived CDR1 and CDR2 are GTSNPN and SVGIG (reference sequence). Trimming cost V 0 bases and J 0 bases, with 14 bases left between them. CDR3 region: CAWSVPKGPTNTGELFF. The DNA for the CDR3 is TGTGCCTGGAGTGTACCCAAGGGCCCGACGAACACCGGGGAGCTGTTTTTT.

The CDR3 loop reads CASSLGAGPSYNEQFF. The CDR3 bases are TGCGCCAGCAGCTTGGGGGCGGGCCCATCCTACAATGAGCAGTTCTTC. The gene calls are TRBV5-1 and TRBJ2-1, with D possibly being TRBD2 (5 bases). Between the trimmed V and J ends, which lost 0 bases and 1 base, there was a span of 11 bases. This CDR3 has 16 residues. Germline V lookup: CDR1 SGHRS, CDR2 YFSETQ.

The rearrangement joins TRBV5-4 to TRBJ2-7; 10 nucleotides match TRBD2. This CDR3 spans 15 amino acids. The V and J ends lost 0 bases and 4 bases, in that order; junction bases with no gene match: 4. Germline assignment: CDR1 SGHNT and CDR2 YYREEE (reference sequence). The CDR3 sequence: CASSLGEREGYEQYF. The CDR3 DNA reads as TGTGCCAGCAGCTTGGGGGAGCGGGAGGGTTACGAGCAGTACTTC.

This chain joins TRBV19 and TRBJ2-7; TRBD2 matches 7 bases. Germline loops: CDR1 LNHDA, CDR2 SQIVND (reference sequence). CDR3 length: 14 amino acids. The J segment lost 5 bases and the V segment lost 5 bases, leaving 9 bases of the junction unmatched. The CDR3 here is CASSRWVGRDEQYF. The CDR3 DNA reads TGTGCCAGTAGTCGGTGGGTAGGGAGGGACGAGCAGTACTTC. The complete variable domain, with remaining parts taken from reference TRBV19 and TRBJ2-7, reads DGGITQSPKYLFRKEGQNVTLSCEQNLNHDAMYWYRQDPGQGLRLIYYSQIVNDFQKGDIAEGYSVSREKKESFPLTVTSAQKNPTAFYLCASSRWVGRDEQYFGPGTRLTVT.

The J gene is TRBJ2-1, the V gene TRBV19; 9 bases map to TRBD1. This CDR3 is built from 14 residues. The germline V gene encodes CDR1 LNHDA and CDR2 SQIVND (reference sequence). Trimming took 7 bases from V and 6 from J; bases not matched to a gene: 7. This CDR3 is CASIRDRASNEQFF. The CDR3 DNA sequence: TGTGCCAGTATCAGGGACAGGGCCAGCAATGAGCAGTTCTTC.

The rearrangement links TRBV4-2 to TRBJ2-7; 8 nucleotides agree with TRBD1. CDR3 length: 14 residues. The V segment lost 0 bases and the J segment 5 bases; nucleotides outside the gene matches: 3. Germline values: CDR1 LGHNA, CDR2 YNFKEQ. CDR3 in amino acids: CASSQDETGDEQYF. CDR3 nucleotides: TGTGCCAGCAGCCAAGACGAGACAGGGGACGAGCAGTACTTC.

The genes are TRBV18 and TRBJ2-3; 10 nucleotides agree with TRBD2. The length of the CDR3 is 16 residues. Trimming removed 3 bases from V and 5 bases from J; junction bases left unmatched: 8. Looked up from germline, CDR1 is KGHSH and CDR2 is LQKENI. CDR3 protein: CASSPTAGGPRDTQYF. CDR3 DNA sequence: TGTGCCAGCTCACCCACAGCGGGAGGGCCAAGAGATACGCAGTATTTT.

J is TRBJ2-3 and V is TRBV5-1; no clear D. The CDR3 spans 13 residues. Between the trimmed V and J ends, which lost 0 bases and 2 bases, there was a span of 4 bases. CDR1 and CDR2 from the germline V gene are SGHRS and YFSETQ. Here the CDR3 reads CASSLEATDTQYF. CDR3 nucleotide sequence: TGCGCCAGCAGCTTGGAAGCCACAGATACGCAGTATTTT.